The 14 T cell receptor beta chains below all came from one sample that was sequenced in a study of blood T cell repertoires in COVID-19. The data were produced by immunoSEQ multiplex PCR, yet TCRdb's version contains in-frame clones alone and is incomplete. The sample includes about 22,000 clones, about 90% of them seen just once. Sequencing was done on a sample of peripheral blood. The origin of the receptors is a man between 65 and 80 years old with acute or convalescent COVID-19.

The J gene is TRBJ1-2, the V gene TRBV4-1, with D tentatively TRBD1 (5 bases). Germline V CDR1 and CDR2: MGHRA, YSYEKL. CDR3 size: 16 residues. With 0 bases removed from V and 4 bases from J, the gap between germline ends came to 15 bases. The CDR3 nucleotides read TGCGCCAGCAGCCAAGATGACAGCGAACAGTTCTATGGCTACACCTTC. This sequence encodes CASSQDDSEQFYGYTF.

The chain uses TRBV5-1 and TRBJ2-1; weak D call: TRBD2 (5 bases). The V end was cut by 2 bases, the J end by 9 bases, with 12 bases between. Germline lookup yields CDR1 SGHRS and CDR2 YFSETQ. CDR3 length equals 13 residues. The CDR3 loop reads CASSFPKAGEQFF. For the CDR3, the DNA is TGCGCCAGCAGCTTTCCCAAGGCGGGTGAGCAGTTCTTC.

The V gene is TRBV2, the J gene TRBJ2-3, with a possible D match to TRBD1 (6 bases). V dropped 7 bases and J dropped 4 bases, with 18 bases sitting between them. The CDR3 has 15 residues. In germline, CDR1 is SNHLY, CDR2 FYNNEI. The DNA for the CDR3 is TGTGCCAGCAAGAAAGACCAAGGGGGTGCAGATACGCAGTATTTT. This encodes CASKKDQGGADTQYF.

This clone was detected only once. V gene TRBV28 combines with J gene TRBJ2-7, with 14 positions matching TRBD2. The V gene's germline CDR1 is MDHEN and CDR2 SYDVKM. V dropped 5 bases and J dropped 7; count of bases not matched to a gene: 4. The CDR3 totals 14 residues. The chain's CDR3 is CASSRTSGRNEQYF. In DNA, the CDR3 is TGTGCCAGCAGTCGGACTAGCGGGAGGAATGAGCAGTACTTC.

The table lists this clone with a few counts. The chain links TRBV2 to TRBJ2-2; D may be TRBD1 (6 bases). The germline V gene has CDR1 SNHLY and CDR2 FYNNEI. The V and J ends lost 0 bases and 7 bases respectively, with 12 bases between them. The CDR3 extends over 15 amino acids. For the CDR3, the DNA is TGTGCCAGCAGTGAAGCGGGCAGGGGAATCGGGGAGCTGTTTTTT. Protein product: CASSEAGRGIGELFF. Combining the CDR3 with reference TRBV2 and TRBJ2-2 gives the whole variable domain EPEVTQTPSHQVTQMGQEVILRCVPISNHLYFYWYRQILGQKVEFLVSFYNNEISEKSEIFDDQFSVERPDGSNFTLKIRSTKLEDSAMYFCASSEAGRGIGELFFGEGSRLTVL.

The CDR3: CASRSQETGNTEAFF. DNA for the CDR3: TGCGCCAGCAGGTCCCAAGAAACCGGGAACACTGAAGCTTTCTTT. V is TRBV5-1 and J is TRBJ1-1; unclear D gene. Trimming pared 5 bases from V and 1 base from J, leaving 15 bases between. Germline V lookup: CDR1 SGHRS, CDR2 YFSETQ. This CDR3 region has 15 residues. Full variable domain (rest looked up from reference TRBV5-1 and TRBJ1-1): KAGVTQTPRYLIKTRGQQVTLSCSPISGHRSVSWYQQTPGQGLQFLFEYFSETQRNKGNFPGRFSGRQFSNSRSEMNVSTLELGDSALYLCASRSQETGNTEAFFGQGTRLTVV.

The chain combines TRBV28 with TRBJ1-4, with 8 bases fitting TRBD1. The trim removed 5 bases at V and 6 bases at J, leaving 5 bases unmatched. Germline CDR1 MDHEN, CDR2 SYDVKM. There are 14 residues in the CDR3. The CDR3 nucleotides read TGTGCCAGCAGTGCCGGACAGGGTTATGAAAAACTGTTTTTT. Protein sequence: CASSAGQGYEKLFF.

The chain recombines TRBV6-5 with TRBJ1-2; 8 positions agree with TRBD1. The CDR3 consists of 15 residues. After removal of 0 bases from V and 4 bases from J, the junction contained 4 bases not matched to a gene. Germline CDR1 is MNHEY and CDR2 is SVGAGI. This CDR3 is CASSYSQGAGYGYTF. DNA for the CDR3: TGTGCCAGCAGTTACTCCCAGGGGGCAGGCTATGGCTACACCTTC.

By frequency in the sample, this clone is medium-sized. The chain has TRBV11-1 and TRBJ2-2; tentatively, D is TRBD2 (5 bases). Between the trimmed V and J ends, which lost 1 base and 6 bases, there was a span of 6 bases. There are 13 residues in the CDR3. Germline values: CDR1 SGHAT, CDR2 FQDESV (reference sequence). The CDR3 here is CASSLGESGELFF. CDR3 DNA sequence: TGTGCCAGCAGCTTAGGGGAGTCCGGGGAGCTGTTTTTT. Using reference TRBV11-1 and TRBJ2-2 for the parts outside the CDR3, the full variable domain is EAEVAQSPRYKITEKSQAVAFWCDPISGHATLYWYRQILGQGPELLVQFQDESVVDDSQLPKDRFSAERLKGVDSTLKIQPAELGDSAMYLCASSLGESGELFFGEGSRLTVL.

About this clone: Other DNA sequences within the sample encode an identical CDR3. The gene calls are TRBV5-4 and TRBJ1-3; tentatively, D is TRBD1 (5 bases). CDR1 is SGHNT and CDR2 is YYREEE in the germline V gene (reference sequence). This CDR3 is built from 14 residues. V lost 1 base, J lost 1 base, and 6 bases lay in between. In nucleotides, the CDR3 is TGTGCCAGCAGCTTGCAGGGATCTGGAAACACCATATATTTT. It specifies CASSLQGSGNTIYF. The variable domain in full, completed from reference TRBV5-4 and TRBJ1-3, reads ETGVTQSPTHLIKTRGQQVTLRCSSQSGHNTVSWYQQALGQGPQFIFQYYREEENGRGNFPPRFSGLQFPNYSSELNVNALELDDSALYLCASSLQGSGNTIYFGEGSWLTVV.

This chain uses TRBV19 with TRBJ1-5; unclear D gene. Trimming removed 5 bases from V and 2 bases from J, with 16 bases in between. Germline V gene sequence: CDR1 LNHDA, CDR2 SQIVND (reference sequence). The CDR3 contains 16 residues. Written as DNA, the CDR3 is TGTGCCAGTAGTGTTGGGCCGAAACTGGGCAATCAGCCCCAGCATTTT. It encodes CASSVGPKLGNQPQHF.

V is TRBV21-1 and J is TRBJ2-1; whether TRBD2, the table's D call, matches the DNA was not checked. TRBV21-1 is termed a pseudogene. This CDR3 is built from 17 residues. CDR3 sequence (DNA): TGTGCCAGCAACACTAGCGGGAGGACTCCTTACTACAATGAGCAGTTCTTC. As protein: CASNTSGRTPYYNEQFF.

This clone was picked up a small number of times. This chain links TRBV28 with TRBJ1-1, with a weak D call TRBD1 (5 bases). Trimming took off 5 bases at V and 4 bases at J, with 8 bases between the two ends. CDR3 length: 12 amino acids. Germline V gene sequence: CDR1 MDHEN, CDR2 SYDVKM. CDR3 bases: TGTGCCAGCAGTGGGGGGTTCACTGAAGCTTTCTTT. This translates into CASSGGFTEAFF.

The chain couples TRBV29-1 to TRBJ2-1, with TRBD1 identical over 10 bases. This CDR3 is built from 15 residues. Germline CDR1 reads SQVTM; CDR2 reads ANQGSEA. V trimming: 6 bases; J trimming: 4 bases; junction bases outside the gene matches: 9. The CDR3 nucleotides are TGCAGCGTACCACACCGGGACAGGGGTTACAATGAGCAGTTCTTC. It encodes CSVPHRDRGYNEQFF.